A selection of T cell receptor beta chains follows, all from one sample in a study of STAT3 mutations in large granular lymphocyte leukemia. The repertoire was sequenced with immunoSEQ multiplex PCR; TCRdb's copy has only in-frame clones and lacks some. This table holds approximately 10,000 clones, around 89% found once. Sequencing was performed on peripheral blood mononuclear cells. These receptors were collected from a man aged 55 to 70 with T-cell large granular lymphocyte leukemia. Some clones in this sample may be carry-over from other donors' samples. The CDR3 runs from the conserved cysteine through the conserved F or W. A D gene is named only where the DNA matches it firmly.

D	V	J	CDR3	DNA
-	TRBV5-5	TRBJ2-2	CASKSMPGPGELFF	TGTGCCAGCAAGTCGATGCCCGGGCCCGGGGAGCTGTTTTTT
TRBD1	TRBV13	TRBJ1-1	CASSLTGATEAFF	TGTGCCAGCAGCTTAACAGGGGCCACTGAAGCTTTCTTT
TRBD2	TRBV7-8	TRBJ2-1	CASSFFSGISYNEQFF	TGTGCCAGCAGCTTCTTTAGCGGGATTTCCTACAATGAGCAGTTCTTC
-	TRBV6-5	TRBJ2-3	CASSYSGQGGTDTQYF	TGTGCCAGCAGTTACTCAGGACAGGGAGGGACAGATACGCAGTATTTT
-	TRBV5-1	TRBJ1-4	CASRAAGDEKLFF	TGCGCCAGCAGGGCGGCAGGAGACGAAAAACTGTTTTTT
-	TRBV5-1	TRBJ1-2	CASSFGGVEYGYTF	TGCGCCAGCAGCTTCGGGGGGGTTGAGTATGGCTACACCTTC
TRBD1	TRBV5-4	TRBJ1-1	CASSPGQGVEAFF	TGTGCCAGCAGCCCTGGACAGGGAGTTGAAGCTTTCTTT
-	TRBV7-9	TRBJ2-7	CASSLLLPPYEQYF	TGTGCCAGCAGTCTTCTGTTGCCCCCCTACGAGCAGTACTTC
-	TRBV30	TRBJ1-1	CAWSVSLDTEAFF	TGTGCCTGGAGTGTATCGTTGGACACTGAAGCTTTCTTT
TRBD2	TRBV25-1	TRBJ2-7	CASSVTSGPKYF	TGTGCCAGCAGTGTCACTAGCGGCCCTAAGTACTTC
TRBD1	TRBV18	TRBJ2-7	CASSPDRGIGEQYF	TGTGCCAGCTCCCCCGACAGGGGGATTGGCGAGCAGTACTTC